This entry describes one TCR beta chain. No antigen is known for it. The V and J ends lost 4 bases and 11 bases, in that order; junction bases with no gene match: 10. Germline CDR1 SGHDN, CDR2 FVKESK. CDR3 length: 15 amino acids. RNA transcripts were the template, and TCR beta CDR3 regions were amplified from them. RT-PCR with HTBI primers came first, then second-round multiplex PCR. TCRdb used MiXCR to reprocess the multiplex PCR reads, holding one entry per CDR3 protein. The sample holds approximately 700,000 distinct CDR3 sequences, roughly 39% seen once. The data derive from a study of Graves' ophthalmopathy and Graves' hyperthyroidism. Study outcomes and limitations: Sensitivity reached more than 85% and specificity approximately 81% for a 13-signature model separating ophthalmopathy from stable hyperthyroidism.

The specimen sequenced was peripheral blood. The clonotype was recovered from an adult man with Graves' ophthalmopathy. The chain is built from TRBV14 and TRBJ2-2; 10 nucleotides line up with TRBD2. CDR3 residues: CASSRNLAGVGELFF. The DNA of the CDR3 is TGTGCCAGCAGCCGGAACCTAGCGGGAGTGGGCGAGCTGTTTTTT.